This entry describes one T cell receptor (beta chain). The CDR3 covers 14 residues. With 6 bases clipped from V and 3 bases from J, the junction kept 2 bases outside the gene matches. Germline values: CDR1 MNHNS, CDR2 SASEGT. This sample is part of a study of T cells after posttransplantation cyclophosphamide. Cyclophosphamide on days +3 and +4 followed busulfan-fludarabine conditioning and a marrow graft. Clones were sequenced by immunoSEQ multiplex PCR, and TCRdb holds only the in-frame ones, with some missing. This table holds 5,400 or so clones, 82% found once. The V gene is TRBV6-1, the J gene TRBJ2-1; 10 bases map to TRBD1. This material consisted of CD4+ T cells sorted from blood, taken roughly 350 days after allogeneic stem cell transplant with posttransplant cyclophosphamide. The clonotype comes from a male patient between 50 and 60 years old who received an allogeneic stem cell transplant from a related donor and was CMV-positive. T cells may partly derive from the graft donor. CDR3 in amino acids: CASRGDRGYNEQFF. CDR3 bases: TGTGCCAGCAGAGGGGACAGGGGCTACAATGAGCAGTTCTTC.